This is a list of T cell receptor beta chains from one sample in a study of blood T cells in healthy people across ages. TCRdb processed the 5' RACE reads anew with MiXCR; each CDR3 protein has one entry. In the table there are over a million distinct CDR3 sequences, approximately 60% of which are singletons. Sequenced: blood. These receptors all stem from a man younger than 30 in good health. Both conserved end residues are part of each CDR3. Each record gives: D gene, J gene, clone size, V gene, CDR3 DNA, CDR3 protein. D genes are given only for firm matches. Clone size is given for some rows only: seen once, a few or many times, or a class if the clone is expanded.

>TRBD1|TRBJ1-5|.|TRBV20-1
TGCAGTGCTAGGGACCCCCTACAGGGGATAGGGTCGGGCAATCAGCCCCAGCATTTT
CSARDPLQGIGSGNQPQHF
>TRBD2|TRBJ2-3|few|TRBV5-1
TGCGCCAGCAGCGCGGAGGGACTAGCGGGAGTCGATACGCAGTATTTT
CASSAEGLAGVDTQYF
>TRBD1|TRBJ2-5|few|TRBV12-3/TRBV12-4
TGTGCCAGCAGTCCCCGACAGGGAAATGAAGAGACCCAGTACTTC
CASSPRQGNEETQYF
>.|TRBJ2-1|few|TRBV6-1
TGTGCCAGCAGTCCTCCAGGCAGGGAGGTGTTCTTC
CASSPPGREVFF
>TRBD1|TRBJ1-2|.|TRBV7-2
TGTGCCAGCAGCTTGGGGGACAGGGGGGCTTATGGCTACACCTTC
CASSLGDRGAYGYTF
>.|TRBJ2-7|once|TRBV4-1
TGCGCCAGCAGCCGAACCATGATGAAGTACTACGAGCAGTACTTC
CASSRTMMKYYEQYF
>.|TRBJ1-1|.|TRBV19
TGTGCCAGTATGTTGAACACTGAAGCTTTCTTT
CASMLNTEAFF
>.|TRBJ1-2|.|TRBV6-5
TGTGCCAGCAGTTACGGAGGGCCGGCGCCTAACTATGGCTACACCTTC
CASSYGGPAPNYGYTF
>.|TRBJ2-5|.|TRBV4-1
TGCGCCAGCAGCCAAGACACCGGGACCCAAGGGGAGACCCAGTACTTC
CASSQDTGTQGETQYF
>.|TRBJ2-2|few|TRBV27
TGTGCCAGCAGTTATCAGGGTAACACCGGGGAGCTGTTTTTT
CASSYQGNTGELFF
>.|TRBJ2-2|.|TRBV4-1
TGCGCCAGCAGCCAAACCAGGACGAACACCGGGGAGCTGTTTTTT
CASSQTRTNTGELFF
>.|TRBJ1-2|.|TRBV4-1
TGCGCCAGCAGCCAAGGAACCACCTTACAGGGAACCACCTTC
CASSQGTTLQGTTF
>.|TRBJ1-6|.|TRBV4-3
TGCGCCAGCAGCCAGGCCCTTTCGGAGTGGCCCTATAATTCACCCCTCCACTTT
CASSQALSEWPYNSPLHF
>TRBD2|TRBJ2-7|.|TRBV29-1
TGCAGCGTTGAAGTGGAGGCTAGCGGGATCGAGCAGTACTTC
CSVEVEASGIEQYF
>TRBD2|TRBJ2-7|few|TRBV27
TGTGCCAGCAGTTTAATGAGGACTAGCGGTACCTACGAGCAGTACTTC
CASSLMRTSGTYEQYF
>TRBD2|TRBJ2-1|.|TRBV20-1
TGCAGTGCTAGGGATCCTAGCGGGGGGCTCGATGAGCAGTTCTTC
CSARDPSGGLDEQFF
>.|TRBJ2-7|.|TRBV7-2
TGTGCCAGCAGCTTAGGGATAGCCAGGTACGAGCAGTACTTC
CASSLGIARYEQYF
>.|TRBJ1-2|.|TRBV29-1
TGCAGCGTCGACGCCTGGAATGAAAATGGCTACACCTTC
CSVDAWNENGYTF
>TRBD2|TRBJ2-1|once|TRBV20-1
TGCAGTGCTAGAGATCTGAGGCGGGAGGGCCGCCATGAGCAGTTCTTC
CSARDLRREGRHEQFF
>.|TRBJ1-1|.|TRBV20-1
TGCAGTGCCCCCTCTCCACGGGCCACCCCGAACACTGAAGCTTTCTTT
CSAPSPRATPNTEAFF
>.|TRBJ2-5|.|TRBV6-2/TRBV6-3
TGTGCCAGCAAGCAGTCGCAAGAGACCCAGTACTTC
CASKQSQETQYF
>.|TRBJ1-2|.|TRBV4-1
TGCGCCAGCAGCCAAGAGAGCTGGTACACCTTC
CASSQESWYTF
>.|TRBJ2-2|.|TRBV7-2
TGTGCCAGCAGCTTATTTGGCCGGGTCAACACCGGGGAGCTGTTTTTT
CASSLFGRVNTGELFF
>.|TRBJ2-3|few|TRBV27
TGTGCCAGCAGTCCCTGGACCAGCACAGATACGCAGTATTTT
CASSPWTSTDTQYF
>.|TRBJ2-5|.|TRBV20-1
TGCAGTGGGGAAGGAGGGCAGGTCATCCAAGAGACCCAGTACTTC
CSGEGGQVIQETQYF
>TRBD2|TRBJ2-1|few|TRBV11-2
TGTGCCAGCAGCTCGAGCGGGACTCCCTACAATGAGCAGTTCTTC
CASSSSGTPYNEQFF
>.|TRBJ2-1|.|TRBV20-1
TGCAGACTGGGGGCCCAATCCTACAATGAGCAGTTCTTC
CRLGAQSYNEQFF
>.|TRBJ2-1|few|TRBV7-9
TGTGCCAGCAGTCTTAGCTCCCAAAATGAGCAGTTCTTC
CASSLSSQNEQFF